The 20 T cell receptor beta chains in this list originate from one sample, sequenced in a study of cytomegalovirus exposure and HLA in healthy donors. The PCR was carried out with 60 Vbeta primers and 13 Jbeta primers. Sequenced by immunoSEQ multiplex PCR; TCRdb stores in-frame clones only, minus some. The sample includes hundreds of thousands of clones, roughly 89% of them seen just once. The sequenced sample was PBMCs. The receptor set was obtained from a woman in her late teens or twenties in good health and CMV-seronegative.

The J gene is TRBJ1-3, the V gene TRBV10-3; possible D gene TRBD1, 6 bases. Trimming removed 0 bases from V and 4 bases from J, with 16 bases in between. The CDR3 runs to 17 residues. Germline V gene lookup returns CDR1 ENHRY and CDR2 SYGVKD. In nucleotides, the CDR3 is TGTGCCATCAGTGAGTCACAGGGTCCTTCGAGGGGAAACACCATATATTTT. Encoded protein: CAISESQGPSRGNTIYF.

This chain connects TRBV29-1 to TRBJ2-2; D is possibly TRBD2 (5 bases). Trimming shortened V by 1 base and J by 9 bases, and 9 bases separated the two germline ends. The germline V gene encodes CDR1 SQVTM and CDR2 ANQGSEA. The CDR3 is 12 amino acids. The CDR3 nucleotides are TGCAGCGTTGAAGGACCGGACTGGGAGCTGTTTTTT. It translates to CSVEGPDWELFF.

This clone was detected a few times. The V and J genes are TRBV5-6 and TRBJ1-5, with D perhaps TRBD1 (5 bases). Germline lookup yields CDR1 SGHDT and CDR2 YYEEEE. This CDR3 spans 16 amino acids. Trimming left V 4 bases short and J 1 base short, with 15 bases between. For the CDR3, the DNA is TGTGCCAGCAGCCTATTCTCACGGGGGAGCAATCAGCCCCAGCATTTT. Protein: CASSLFSRGSNQPQHF.

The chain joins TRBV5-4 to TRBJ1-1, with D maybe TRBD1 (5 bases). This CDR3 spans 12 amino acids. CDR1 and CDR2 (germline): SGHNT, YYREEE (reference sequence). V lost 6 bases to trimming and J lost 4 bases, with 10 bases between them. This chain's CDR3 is CASTLGGTEAFF. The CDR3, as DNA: TGTGCCAGCACCCTGGGGGGCACTGAAGCTTTCTTT.

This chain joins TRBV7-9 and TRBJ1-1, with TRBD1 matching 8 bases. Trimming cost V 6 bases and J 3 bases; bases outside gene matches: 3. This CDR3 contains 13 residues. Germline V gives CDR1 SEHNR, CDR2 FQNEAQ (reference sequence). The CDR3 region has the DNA TGTGCCAGCAGGCCACAGGGGGACACTGAAGCTTTCTTT. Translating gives CASRPQGDTEAFF.

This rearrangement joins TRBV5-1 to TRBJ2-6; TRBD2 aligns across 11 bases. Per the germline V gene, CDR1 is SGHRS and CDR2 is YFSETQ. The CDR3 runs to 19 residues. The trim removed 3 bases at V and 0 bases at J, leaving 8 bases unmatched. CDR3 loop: CASSSGRLAGISGANVLTF. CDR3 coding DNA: TGCGCCAGCAGCTCCGGACGACTAGCGGGAATCTCTGGGGCCAACGTCCTGACTTTC.

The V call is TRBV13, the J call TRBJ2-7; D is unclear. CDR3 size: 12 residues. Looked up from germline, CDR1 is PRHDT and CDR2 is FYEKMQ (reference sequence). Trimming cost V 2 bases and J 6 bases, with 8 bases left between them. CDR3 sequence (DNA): TGTGCCAGCAGCTTACTTAGCCTCGAGCAGTACTTC. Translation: CASSLLSLEQYF.

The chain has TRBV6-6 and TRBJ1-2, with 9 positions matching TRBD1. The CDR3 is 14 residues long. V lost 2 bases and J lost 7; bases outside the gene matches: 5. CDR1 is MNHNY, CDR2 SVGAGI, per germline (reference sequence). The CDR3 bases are TGTGCCAGCAGTTACAGCGGACAGGGGACTGGCTACACCTTC. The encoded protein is CASSYSGQGTGYTF.

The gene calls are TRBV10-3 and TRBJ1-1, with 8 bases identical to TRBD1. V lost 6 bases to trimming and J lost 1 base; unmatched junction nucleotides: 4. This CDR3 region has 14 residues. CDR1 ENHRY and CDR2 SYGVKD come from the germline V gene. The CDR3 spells CAISIGQGNTEAFF. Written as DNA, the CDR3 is TGTGCCATCAGCATCGGACAGGGGAACACTGAAGCTTTCTTT.

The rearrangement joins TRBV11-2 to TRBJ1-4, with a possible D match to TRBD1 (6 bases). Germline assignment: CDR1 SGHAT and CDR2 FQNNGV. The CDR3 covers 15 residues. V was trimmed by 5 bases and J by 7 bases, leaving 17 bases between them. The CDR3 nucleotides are TGTGCCAGCAGCAAAGAACAGGGTGGGAGTGAAAAACTGTTTTTT. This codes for CASSKEQGGSEKLFF.

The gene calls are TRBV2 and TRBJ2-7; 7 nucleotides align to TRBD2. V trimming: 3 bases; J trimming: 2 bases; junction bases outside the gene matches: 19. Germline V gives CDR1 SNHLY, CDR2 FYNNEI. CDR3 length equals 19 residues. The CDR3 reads CASSEGGELWAEIPYEQYF. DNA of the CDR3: TGTGCCAGCAGTGAGGGAGGGGAGTTGTGGGCGGAAATTCCCTACGAGCAGTACTTC.

CDR3 coding DNA: TGTGCCAGTAGTTTATTAATTAGGAGCACTGAAGCTTTCTTT. Amino acid sequence: CASSLLIRSTEAFF. The chain recombines TRBV19 with TRBJ1-1, with D unclear. CDR1 is LNHDA, CDR2 SQIVND, per germline (reference sequence). The CDR3 has 14 residues. Trimming took 5 bases from V and 4 from J, leaving 14 bases between them.

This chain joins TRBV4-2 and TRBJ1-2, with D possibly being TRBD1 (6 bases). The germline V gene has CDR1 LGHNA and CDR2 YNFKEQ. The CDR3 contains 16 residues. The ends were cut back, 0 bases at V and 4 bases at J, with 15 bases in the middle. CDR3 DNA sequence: TGTGCCAGCAGCCAAGATCGGGGGGGGGCCTTCTATGGCTACACCTTC. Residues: CASSQDRGGAFYGYTF.

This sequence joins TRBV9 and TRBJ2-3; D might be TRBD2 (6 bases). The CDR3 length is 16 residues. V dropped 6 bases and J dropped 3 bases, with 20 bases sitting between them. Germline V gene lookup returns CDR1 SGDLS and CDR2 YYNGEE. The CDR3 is CASNPLGGRRTDTQYF. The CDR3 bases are TGTGCCAGCAACCCCCTAGGTGGGAGGAGAACAGATACGCAGTATTTT.

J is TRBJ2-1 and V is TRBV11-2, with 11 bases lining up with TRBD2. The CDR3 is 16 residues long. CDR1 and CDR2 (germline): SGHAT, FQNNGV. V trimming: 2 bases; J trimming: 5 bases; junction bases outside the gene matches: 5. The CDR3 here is CASSLPPGLADNEQFF. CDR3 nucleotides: TGTGCCAGCAGCTTACCCCCGGGACTAGCGGACAATGAGCAGTTCTTC.

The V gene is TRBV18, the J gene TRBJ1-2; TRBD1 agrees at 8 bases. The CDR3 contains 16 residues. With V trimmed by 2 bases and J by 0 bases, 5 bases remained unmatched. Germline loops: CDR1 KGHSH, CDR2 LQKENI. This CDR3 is CASSPRTGRANYGYTF. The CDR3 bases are TGTGCCAGCTCACCAAGGACAGGGCGAGCTAACTATGGCTACACCTTC.

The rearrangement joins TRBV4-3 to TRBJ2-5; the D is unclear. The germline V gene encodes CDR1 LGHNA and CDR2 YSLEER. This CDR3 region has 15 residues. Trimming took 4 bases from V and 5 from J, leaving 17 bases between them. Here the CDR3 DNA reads TGCGCCAGCAGCCCGACCCATCGCGGTTGGGAGACCCAGTACTTC. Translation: CASSPTHRGWETQYF.

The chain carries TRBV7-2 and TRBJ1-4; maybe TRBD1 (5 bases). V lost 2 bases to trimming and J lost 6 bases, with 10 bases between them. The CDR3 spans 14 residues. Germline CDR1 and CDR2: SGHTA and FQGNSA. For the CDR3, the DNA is TGTGCCAGCAGCTTACAGGGTTGGGATGAAAAACTGTTTTTT. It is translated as CASSLQGWDEKLFF. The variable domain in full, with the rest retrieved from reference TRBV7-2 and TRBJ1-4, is GAGVSQSPSNKVTEKGKDVELRCDPISGHTALYWYRQSLGQGLEFLIYFQGNSAPDKSGLPSDRFSAERTGGSVSTLTIQRTQQEDSAVYLCASSLQGWDEKLFFGSGTQLSVL.

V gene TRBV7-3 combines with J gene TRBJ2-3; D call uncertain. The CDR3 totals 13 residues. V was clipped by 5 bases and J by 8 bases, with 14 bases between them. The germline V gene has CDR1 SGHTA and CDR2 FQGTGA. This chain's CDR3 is CASSQRGVGTQYF. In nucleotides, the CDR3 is TGTGCCAGCAGCCAACGCGGAGTGGGTACGCAGTATTTT.

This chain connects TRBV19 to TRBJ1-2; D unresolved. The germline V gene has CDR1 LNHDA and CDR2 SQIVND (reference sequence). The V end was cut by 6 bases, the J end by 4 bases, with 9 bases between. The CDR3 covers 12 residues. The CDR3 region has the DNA TGTGCCAGTAGCTACTTTAGCTATGGCTACACCTTC. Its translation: CASSYFSYGYTF.